The 2 T cell receptor beta chains given below trace back to one sample, sequenced in a study of blood T cell repertoires in COVID-19 (dated by TCRdb to the early 2020s). Preparation of the library involved the immunoSEQ multiplex PCR assay. TCRdb stores this immuneACCESS table with in-frame sequences only. Part of the clones is absent; in the studies checked, under half of the shortfall reflects unresolved V genes, and no reason is known for the rest. The table for this sample lists some 320,000 clones; approximately 81% of them were counted only once. The ten largest clonotypes hold around 2% of the sample. Sequenced material: PBMCs or T cells enriched from blood (not recorded which). All receptors derive from a woman aged 25-40 years who had been exposed to COVID-19.

In nucleotides, the CDR3 is TGTGCCAGCAAAGGACAGTATAATTCACCCCTCCACTTT. Translated: CASKGQYNSPLHF. The V call is TRBV28, the J call TRBJ1-6; perhaps TRBD1 as D (6 bases). CDR3 length equals 13 residues. Per germline, CDR1 MDHEN and CDR2 SYDVKM. The V gene lost 7 bases and the J gene lost 4 bases, with 8 bases spanning the gap.

The rearrangement uses TRBV27 and TRBJ1-1, with 9 bases fitting TRBD1. Germline V gene data show CDR1 as MNHEY and CDR2 as SMNVEV (reference sequence). V trimming: 5 bases; J trimming: 7 bases; junction bases outside the gene matches: 8. The length of the CDR3 is 14 residues. CDR3 amino acids: CASSTYPGQGEAFF. The CDR3 bases are TGTGCCAGCAGTACTTACCCGGGACAGGGTGAAGCTTTCTTT.